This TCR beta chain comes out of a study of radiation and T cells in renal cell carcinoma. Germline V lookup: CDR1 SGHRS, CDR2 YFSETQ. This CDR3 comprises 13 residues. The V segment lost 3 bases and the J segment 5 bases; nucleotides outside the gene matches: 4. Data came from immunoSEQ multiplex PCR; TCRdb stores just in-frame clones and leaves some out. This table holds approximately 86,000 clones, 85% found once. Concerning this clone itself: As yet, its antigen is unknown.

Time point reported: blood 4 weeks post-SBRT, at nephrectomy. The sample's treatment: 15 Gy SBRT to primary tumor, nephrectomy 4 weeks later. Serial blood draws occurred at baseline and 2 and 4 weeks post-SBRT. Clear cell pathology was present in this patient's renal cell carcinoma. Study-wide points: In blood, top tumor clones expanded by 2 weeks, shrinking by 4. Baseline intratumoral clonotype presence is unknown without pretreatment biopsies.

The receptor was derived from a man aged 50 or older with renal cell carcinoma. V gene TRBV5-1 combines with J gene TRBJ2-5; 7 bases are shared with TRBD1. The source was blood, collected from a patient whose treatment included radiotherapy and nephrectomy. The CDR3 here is CASSSQGQETQYF. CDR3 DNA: TGCGCCAGCAGCTCACAGGGGCAGGAGACCCAGTACTTC.